These 31 T cell receptor beta chains share one sample of origin, sequenced in a study of blood T cell repertoires in COVID-19. Generated by immunoSEQ multiplex PCR, the TCRdb table keeps only in-frame clones and is missing some. The sample includes about 99,000 clones, 89% of them seen just once. The sequenced sample was peripheral blood. The receptors were sampled from a woman aged 55-69 years with acute or convalescent COVID-19.

The CDR3 sequence: CASRGLDPYTEGYTF. CDR3 DNA sequence: TGTGCCTCGAGAGGTCTCGACCCTTACACAGAGGGCTACACCTTC. The V gene is TRBV30, the J gene TRBJ1-2, with no clear D. CDR1 GTSNPN and CDR2 SVGIG come from the germline V gene (reference sequence). This CDR3 comprises 15 residues. V lost 7 bases and J lost 8, with 26 bases in between.

This clone was found a few times. The chain links TRBV11-3 to TRBJ2-3; D gene unclear. Germline V gene sequence: CDR1 SGHNT, CDR2 YENEEA. The length of the CDR3 is 13 residues. The V gene lost 3 bases and the J gene lost 0 bases, with 4 bases spanning the gap. CDR3 loop: CASSFRSTDTQYF. DNA of the CDR3: TGTGCCAGCAGCTTCCGGAGCACAGATACGCAGTATTTT.

In nucleotides, the CDR3 is TGTGCCAGCAGCTTTGTTGTTAGCGCCCGGGGGGACGCCGACTACGAGCAGTACTTC. It codes for CASSFVVSARGDADYEQYF. The V gene is TRBV12-1, the J gene TRBJ2-7; TRBD2 reflects the table's D call only, with no check against the DNA. TRBV12-1 is marked as a pseudogene. The CDR3 sequence is 19 residues long.

The chain links TRBV11-1 to TRBJ1-6, with D possibly being TRBD1 (5 bases). CDR3 length equals 14 residues. Trimming stripped 2 bases from V and 7 bases from J, with 9 bases between. Germline V CDR1 and CDR2: SGHAT, FQDESV (reference sequence). The chain's CDR3 is CASSLQGTNSPLHF. Written as DNA, the CDR3 is TGTGCCAGCAGCTTACAGGGAACCAATTCACCCCTCCACTTT.

This chain uses TRBV5-1 with TRBJ1-4; D remains unclear. CDR3 size: 14 residues. Trimming pared 0 bases from V and 8 bases from J, leaving 11 bases between. Germline assignment: CDR1 SGHRS and CDR2 YFSETQ. CDR3 residues: CASSLDSSREKLFF. As DNA, the CDR3 is TGCGCCAGCAGCTTGGATAGTTCTAGGGAAAAACTGTTTTTT.

This rearrangement joins TRBV28 to TRBJ2-7; 9 nucleotides agree with TRBD1. With 5 bases clipped from V and 6 bases from J, the junction kept 8 bases outside the gene matches. Germline CDR1 MDHEN, CDR2 SYDVKM. The CDR3 length is 14 residues. CDR3 DNA: TGTGCCAGCAGTAGGGACAGGGTAGTTGTCGAGCAGTACTTC. This codes for CASSRDRVVVEQYF.

The chain joins TRBV28 to TRBJ2-1, with 9 positions matching TRBD2. This CDR3 contains 17 residues. CDR1 and CDR2 (germline): MDHEN, SYDVKM. Germline trimming cut 3 bases from V and 3 bases from J; bases unmatched to any gene: 9. The CDR3 protein is CASSLGSGRSNYNEQFF. In DNA, the CDR3 is TGTGCCAGCAGTTTGGGAAGCGGGAGGTCTAACTACAATGAGCAGTTCTTC.

The chain uses TRBV12-3 or TRBV12-4 and TRBJ1-1; 7 bases are a match to TRBD1. J was trimmed by 3 bases and V by 6 bases; bases with no gene match: 4. The CDR3 loop spans 13 amino acids. CDR3 nucleotides: TGTGCCAGCAGGTTTACAGGGGACACTGAAGCTTTCTTT. This translates into CASRFTGDTEAFF.

V usage is TRBV28 and J usage is TRBJ1-2, with 8 bases matching TRBD1. Unmatched junction bases numbered 14, after V lost 7 bases and J lost 4 bases. The CDR3 is made up of 16 amino acids. From germline, CDR1 is MDHEN and CDR2 SYDVKM. CDR3 in DNA: TGTGCCAGCAAGGGACAGGTTACCATTGGGCCCTATGGCTACACCTTC. Translated: CASKGQVTIGPYGYTF.

The V gene is TRBV7-9, the J gene TRBJ2-1, with 9 bases matching TRBD2. CDR3 size: 17 residues. Per the germline V gene, CDR1 is SEHNR and CDR2 is FQNEAQ (reference sequence). The J segment lost 2 bases and the V segment lost 1 base, leaving 6 bases of the junction unmatched. The CDR3 region is CASSLGGLAGAYNEQFF. The CDR3 nucleotides are TGTGCCAGCAGCTTAGGTGGCTTAGCGGGAGCCTACAATGAGCAGTTCTTC. The complete variable domain, with remaining parts taken from reference TRBV7-9 and TRBJ2-1, reads DTGVSQNPRHKITKRGQNVTFRCDPISEHNRLYWYRQTLGQGPEFLTYFQNEAQLEKSRLLSDRFSAERPKGSFSTLEIQRTEQGDSAMYLCASSLGGLAGAYNEQFFGPGTRLTVL.

CDR3 DNA sequence: TGTGCCAGCAGCCCTATGCCCAGCACAGATACGCAGTATTTT. Translation gives CASSPMPSTDTQYF. The rearrangement joins TRBV9 to TRBJ2-3; no clear D gene. V gave up 4 bases and J gave up 0 bases, with 9 bases separating them. This CDR3 spans 14 amino acids. CDR1 SGDLS and CDR2 YYNGEE come from the germline V gene.

This clone was detected once. The chain employs TRBV5-8 and TRBJ2-7; the match to TRBD1 covers 8 bases. CDR3 size: 15 residues. Germline trimming cut 5 bases from V and 0 bases from J; bases unmatched to any gene: 7. Looked up from germline, CDR1 is SGHTS and CDR2 is YDEGEE. CDR3 protein: CASSRQGTLSYEQYF. CDR3 nucleotides: TGTGCCAGCAGTAGACAGGGGACCCTCTCCTACGAGCAGTACTTC.

This sequence joins TRBV7-2 and TRBJ1-2; unclear D gene. The CDR3 runs 13 residues. The V gene lost 5 bases and the J gene lost 7 bases, with 14 bases spanning the gap. CDR1 SGHTA and CDR2 FQGNSA come from the germline V gene. Here the CDR3 reads CASSLNPGSGYTF. CDR3 nucleotide sequence: TGTGCCAGCAGCCTTAACCCGGGTTCTGGCTACACCTTC. Full variable domain (rest looked up from reference TRBV7-2 and TRBJ1-2): GAGVSQSPSNKVTEKGKDVELRCDPISGHTALYWYRQSLGQGLEFLIYFQGNSAPDKSGLPSDRFSAERTGGSVSTLTIQRTQQEDSAVYLCASSLNPGSGYTFGSGTRLTVV.

J is TRBJ1-6 and V is TRBV7-9, with TRBD1 matching 9 bases. The CDR3 is 15 amino acids. The V segment lost 3 bases and the J segment 7 bases; nucleotides outside the gene matches: 4. Per the germline V gene, CDR1 is SEHNR and CDR2 is FQNEAQ (reference sequence). The CDR3 DNA reads as TGTGCCAGCAGCTTGGGGACAGGGAGGAATTCACCCCTCCACTTT. It specifies CASSLGTGRNSPLHF.

This chain connects TRBV10-3 to TRBJ2-2, with a tentative D call TRBD1 (5 bases). With 8 bases removed from V and 6 bases from J, the gap between germline ends came to 16 bases. The CDR3 spans 14 residues. The germline gives CDR1 ENHRY, CDR2 SYGVKD. This CDR3 is CAISGNPRAGELFF. DNA of the CDR3: TGTGCCATCTCAGGGAACCCACGGGCCGGGGAGCTGTTTTTT.

The V and J genes are TRBV21-1 and TRBJ2-1; the table's D call TRBD2 went unverified against the DNA. TRBV21-1 is recorded as a pseudogene. The CDR3 has 16 amino acids. The CDR3 coding sequence is TGTGCCAGCAGCAAAGAGGGGACTAGCGAGTACAATGAGCAGTTCTTC. It specifies CASSKEGTSEYNEQFF.

The chain has TRBV5-1 and TRBJ2-1; tentatively, D is TRBD1 (6 bases). The CDR3 is 15 residues long. Looked up from germline, CDR1 is SGHRS and CDR2 is YFSETQ. Trimming stripped 0 bases from V and 10 bases from J, with 17 bases between. CDR3 loop: CASSLEQGNLGEQFF. CDR3 sequence (DNA): TGCGCCAGCAGCTTGGAACAGGGAAACTTGGGGGAGCAGTTCTTC.

This sequence joins TRBV5-1 and TRBJ2-2, with 7 bases identical to TRBD2. This CDR3 has 14 residues. Germline CDR1 SGHRS, CDR2 YFSETQ. The trim removed 7 bases at V and 6 bases at J, leaving 9 bases unmatched. Here the CDR3 reads CASYRTSGAGELFF. The CDR3 nucleotides read TGCGCCAGCTACCGGACTAGTGGGGCCGGGGAGCTGTTTTTT.

The rearrangement uses TRBV7-9 and TRBJ2-1, with 9 nucleotides matching TRBD2. The CDR3 loop spans 15 amino acids. V shed 11 bases, J shed 9 bases, and the junction held 17 bases outside the gene matches. CDR1 SEHNR and CDR2 FQNEAQ come from the germline V gene (reference sequence). The CDR3 bases are TGTGCCGTCATCTGGTGGCGGGAGGGCCTGAGTGAGCAGTTCTTC. Amino acids: CAVIWWREGLSEQFF. Full variable domain (rest looked up from reference TRBV7-9 and TRBJ2-1): DTGVSQNPRHKITKRGQNVTFRCDPISEHNRLYWYRQTLGQGPEFLTYFQNEAQLEKSRLLSDRFSAERPKGSFSTLEIQRTEQGDSAMYLCAVIWWREGLSEQFFGPGTRLTVL.

The CDR3: CASSFNLAKDTQYF. CDR3 DNA: TGTGCCAGCAGTTTTAACCTAGCGAAAGATACGCAGTATTTT. V gene TRBV27 combines with J gene TRBJ2-3; tentatively, D is TRBD2 (6 bases). Looked up from germline, CDR1 is MNHEY and CDR2 is SMNVEV (reference sequence). The CDR3 is 14 residues long. Trimming pared 3 bases from V and 5 bases from J, leaving 12 bases between.

The rearrangement uses TRBV6-6 and TRBJ1-6; 7 bases align to TRBD1. V was pared by 10 bases and J by 10 bases, with 16 bases of the junction left unmatched. This CDR3 has 15 residues. Per the germline V gene, CDR1 is MNHNY and CDR2 is SVGAGI (reference sequence). CDR3 coding DNA: TGTGCCACCGCGGGACAGCCCGCGCCCCTATCACCCCTCCACTTT. This translates into CATAGQPAPLSPLHF.

This chain joins TRBV7-8 and TRBJ1-2, with a possible D match to TRBD1 (6 bases). Between the trimmed V and J ends, which lost 5 bases and 8 bases, there was a span of 24 bases. CDR1 is SGHVS and CDR2 is FQNEAQ in the germline V gene. The CDR3 loop spans 16 amino acids. CDR3 nucleotides: TGTGCCAGCAGCCTAGAGGGGACATGGACAACTAGGGGCTACACCTTC. Its protein product is CASSLEGTWTTRGYTF.

The chain links TRBV2 to TRBJ2-3; 8 bases map to TRBD2. This CDR3 is built from 13 residues. Looked up from germline, CDR1 is SNHLY and CDR2 is FYNNEI. V shed 6 bases and J 6 bases; nucleotides not matched to a gene: 5. The CDR3 region has the DNA TGTGCCAGCAGAAGCGGGAGCTTCGATACGCAGTATTTT. It specifies CASRSGSFDTQYF. The full variable domain, in which reference TRBV2 and TRBJ2-3 provide the parts outside the CDR3, is EPEVTQTPSHQVTQMGQEVILRCVPISNHLYFYWYRQILGQKVEFLVSFYNNEISEKSEIFDDQFSVERPDGSNFTLKIRSTKLEDSAMYFCASRSGSFDTQYFGPGTRLTVL.

The chain is built from TRBV5-1 and TRBJ1-6, with a possible D match to TRBD1 (6 bases). V shed 4 bases and J shed 4 bases, with 9 bases lying between them. There are 14 residues in the CDR3. Looked up from germline, CDR1 is SGHRS and CDR2 is YFSETQ. The chain's CDR3 is CASSADSYNSPLHF. The CDR3 bases are TGCGCCAGCAGCGCGGACAGTTATAATTCACCCCTCCACTTT.

The V and J genes are TRBV2 and TRBJ2-2; D remains ambiguous. The germline V gene encodes CDR1 SNHLY and CDR2 FYNNEI. Trimming left V 5 bases short and J 8 bases short, with 12 bases between. This CDR3 spans 13 amino acids. As DNA, the CDR3 is TGTGCCAGCAGTCGTCCGACCGGGGGGGAGCTGTTTTTT. Its translation is CASSRPTGGELFF.

The chain has TRBV9 and TRBJ2-7; 7 positions match TRBD1. CDR1 and CDR2 from the germline V gene are SGDLS and YYNGEE. J lost 8 bases, V lost 4 bases, and 9 bases had no gene match. The CDR3 is 13 amino acids. The CDR3 region has the DNA TGTGCCAGCAGCTTACGACAGGGTAGCCAGCAGTACTTC. As protein: CASSLRQGSQQYF.

The chain carries TRBV7-4 and TRBJ2-3; D possibly corresponds to TRBD1 (5 bases). This CDR3 region has 15 residues. Germline V lookup: CDR1 SGHVT, CDR2 SQSDAQ. V dropped 1 base and J dropped 1 base, with 9 bases sitting between them. The CDR3 spells CASSLDRGGTDTQYF. The CDR3 region has the DNA TGTGCCAGCAGCTTAGATAGGGGCGGCACAGATACGCAGTATTTT.

In its sample, this clone was seen once. The rearrangement links TRBV2 to TRBJ1-4; D is unclear. Deletions cut 5 bases from V and 7 bases from J, with 11 bases between. The germline CDR1 and CDR2 sequences are SNHLY and FYNNEI. The CDR3 sequence is 13 residues long. CDR3 protein: CASSQGPPEKLFF. The CDR3 nucleotides read TGTGCCAGCAGTCAAGGGCCGCCTGAAAAACTGTTTTTT.

This chain joins TRBV7-8 and TRBJ2-1, with 8 bases lining up with TRBD2. The CDR3 spans 16 residues. Trimming removed 7 bases from V and 0 bases from J; junction bases left unmatched: 8. The germline V gene encodes CDR1 SGHVS and CDR2 FQNEAQ. CDR3 sequence reads: CASTVIAGRSYNEQFF. CDR3 nucleotides: TGTGCCAGCACCGTTATAGCGGGGCGCTCCTACAATGAGCAGTTCTTC.

V usage is TRBV28 and J usage is TRBJ2-7, with a tentative D call TRBD2 (8 bases). The germline CDR1 and CDR2 sequences are MDHEN and SYDVKM. The CDR3 runs 16 residues. The germline V and J ends were trimmed by 4 bases and 5 bases, with 21 bases remaining between them. CDR3 region: CASSSGGGQSANEQYF. The CDR3, as DNA: TGTGCCAGCAGTTCGGGAGGGGGACAGTCGGCGAACGAGCAGTACTTC.

The V and J genes are TRBV5-1 and TRBJ2-3; 7 nucleotides agree with TRBD1. CDR3 length: 14 amino acids. Germline CDR1 is SGHRS and CDR2 is YFSETQ. V dropped 4 bases and J dropped 2; count of bases not matched to a gene: 4. The chain's CDR3 is CASSLGQSTDTQYF. CDR3 DNA sequence: TGCGCCAGCAGCCTGGGACAGTCCACAGATACGCAGTATTTT. Combining the CDR3 with reference TRBV5-1 and TRBJ2-3 gives the whole variable domain KAGVTQTPRYLIKTRGQQVTLSCSPISGHRSVSWYQQTPGQGLQFLFEYFSETQRNKGNFPGRFSGRQFSNSRSEMNVSTLELGDSALYLCASSLGQSTDTQYFGPGTRLTVL.